Listed below are T cell receptor beta chains from one sample, sequenced in a study of blood T cell repertoires in COVID-19. Sequencing used immunoSEQ multiplex PCR; TCRdb keeps in-frame clones, though not all of them. The sample has 180,000 or so clones; roughly 86% are singletons. Material for sequencing was peripheral blood. The source of these receptors is a woman aged 25 to 39 with active or convalescent COVID-19. The CDR3 runs from the conserved cysteine through the conserved F or W. D genes are given only for firm matches. Not every row has a clone size; where given, it reads once, few, many or a size class.

D: TRBD1
V: TRBV29-1
J: TRBJ1-2
size: NA
CDR3: CSVAGTDPPRELFEANYGYTF
DNA: TGCAGCGTGGCCGGGACAGACCCGCCCCGGGAATTGTTTGAGGCTAACTATGGCTACACCTTC

D: TRBD2
V: TRBV7-2
J: TRBJ2-3
size: once
CDR3: CASSLSGGGGMNTQYF
DNA: TGTGCCAGCAGCTTATCGGGCGGGGGGGGCATGAATACGCAGTATTTT

D: NA
V: TRBV3-1/TRBV3-2
J: TRBJ1-2
size: NA
CDR3: CASSQVPGVNYGYTF
DNA: TGTGCCAGCAGCCAAGTTCCAGGGGTTAACTATGGCTACACCTTC

D: TRBD1
V: TRBV6-2/TRBV6-3
J: TRBJ1-4
size: NA
CDR3: CASSWHWTGFKLFF
DNA: TGTGCCAGCAGTTGGCACTGGACAGGGTTTAAACTGTTTTTT

D: TRBD1
V: TRBV11-3
J: TRBJ2-5
size: NA
CDR3: CASSLGLGTGETQYF
DNA: TGTGCCAGCAGCTTAGGGCTAGGGACAGGGGAGACCCAGTACTTC

D: NA
V: TRBV28
J: TRBJ1-5
size: once
CDR3: CASSTTLAGQGLGHF
DNA: TGTGCCAGCAGTACAACCCTAGCGGGGCAGGGTTTGGGGCATTTT

D: TRBD2
V: TRBV3-1/TRBV3-2
J: TRBJ2-7
size: NA
CDR3: CASSQAAVAGHEQYF
DNA: TGTGCCAGCAGCCAAGCAGCGGTAGCGGGCCACGAGCAGTACTTC

D: TRBD1
V: TRBV5-4
J: TRBJ2-7
size: NA
CDR3: CASSQGTAPGGEQYF
DNA: TGTGCCAGCAGCCAAGGGACAGCCCCCGGAGGCGAGCAGTACTTC

D: TRBD1
V: TRBV30
J: TRBJ1-3
size: NA
CDR3: CAWMRTGTGNTIYF
DNA: TGTGCCTGGATGAGGACAGGGACTGGAAACACCATATATTTT

D: TRBD2
V: TRBV5-1
J: TRBJ2-7
size: NA
CDR3: CASSSPGLFSEQYF
DNA: TGCGCCAGCAGTTCCCCGGGACTATTCAGCGAGCAGTACTTC

D: TRBD1
V: TRBV28
J: TRBJ1-4
size: NA
CDR3: CASSPPQGAGEKLFF
DNA: TGTGCCAGCAGTCCCCCCCAGGGGGCGGGGGAAAAACTGTTTTTT

D: NA
V: TRBV18
J: TRBJ1-5
size: NA
CDR3: CASSPSGGGKQPQHF
DNA: TGTGCCAGCTCACCAAGTGGCGGGGGGAAACAGCCCCAGCATTTT

D: TRBD2
V: TRBV11-3
J: TRBJ2-1
size: NA
CDR3: CASSHGGRTSGRSSNEQFF
DNA: TGTGCCAGCAGCCATGGTGGGAGGACTAGCGGGAGGAGCAGCAATGAGCAGTTCTTC

D: TRBD2
V: TRBV3-1/TRBV3-2
J: TRBJ2-5
size: NA
CDR3: CASSLAGGTQETQYF
DNA: TGTGCCAGCAGCCTAGCGGGAGGGACTCAAGAGACCCAGTACTTC

D: TRBD1
V: TRBV5-1
J: TRBJ1-2
size: NA
CDR3: CASSLDRGDGYTF
DNA: TGCGCCAGCAGCTTGGACAGGGGGGACGGCTACACCTTC

D: NA
V: TRBV30
J: TRBJ2-2
size: NA
CDR3: CAWSVGGANTGELFF
DNA: TGTGCCTGGAGTGTAGGGGGGGCGAACACCGGGGAGCTGTTTTTT

D: TRBD1
V: TRBV9
J: TRBJ1-1
size: NA
CDR3: CASSETRGVNTEAFF
DNA: TGTGCCAGCAGCGAAACCAGGGGGGTCAACACTGAAGCTTTCTTT

D: TRBD2
V: TRBV13
J: TRBJ2-1
size: NA
CDR3: CASSRTVTSGGLRSYNEQFF
DNA: TGTGCCAGCAGCCGCACAGTGACTAGCGGGGGGCTCCGCTCCTACAATGAGCAGTTCTTC

D: TRBD1
V: TRBV30
J: TRBJ1-5
size: NA
CDR3: CAWSGLTGGNQPQHF
DNA: TGTGCCTGGAGTGGGCTTACAGGGGGCAATCAGCCCCAGCATTTT

D: NA
V: TRBV28
J: TRBJ2-7
size: NA
CDR3: CASTVARPYEQYF
DNA: TGTGCCAGCACAGTAGCGCGACCCTACGAGCAGTACTTC

D: NA
V: TRBV4-1
J: TRBJ2-5
size: NA
CDR3: CASSQDSGRQETQYF
DNA: TGCGCCAGCAGCCAAGATAGCGGTAGACAAGAGACCCAGTACTTC

D: NA
V: TRBV11-2
J: TRBJ2-5
size: NA
CDR3: CASSAARGETQYF
DNA: TGTGCCAGCAGCGCAGCCCGGGGAGAGACCCAGTACTTC

D: NA
V: TRBV6-5
J: TRBJ2-1
size: NA
CDR3: CASTGQTYNEQFF
DNA: TGTGCCAGCACAGGACAGACATACAATGAGCAGTTCTTC

D: NA
V: TRBV5-1
J: TRBJ2-7
size: NA
CDR3: CASSLAPGSYEQYF
DNA: TGCGCCAGCAGCTTGGCACCCGGGTCCTACGAGCAGTACTTC

D: TRBD2
V: TRBV13
J: TRBJ2-5
size: NA
CDR3: CASSTPGRADYQETQYF
DNA: TGTGCCAGCAGCACCCCGGGGAGGGCTGATTATCAAGAGACCCAGTACTTC

D: TRBD1
V: TRBV5-1
J: TRBJ1-1
size: NA
CDR3: CASSLQERQGNTEAFF
DNA: TGCGCCAGCAGCTTGCAAGAAAGACAGGGGAACACTGAAGCTTTCTTT

D: TRBD1
V: TRBV9
J: TRBJ1-4
size: NA
CDR3: CASSVGQGVFEKLFF
DNA: TGTGCCAGCAGCGTAGGGCAGGGGGTATTTGAAAAACTGTTTTTT

D: NA
V: TRBV13
J: TRBJ1-3
size: NA
CDR3: CASSLPLQRSPSGNTIYF
DNA: TGTGCCAGCAGCTTGCCCCTCCAGAGGTCCCCCTCTGGAAACACCATATATTTT

D: TRBD2
V: TRBV7-6
J: TRBJ2-1
size: NA
CDR3: CASSPRLAGVNEQFF
DNA: TGTGCCAGCAGCCCCCGACTAGCGGGAGTAAATGAGCAGTTCTTC

D: NA
V: TRBV28
J: TRBJ2-7
size: NA
CDR3: CASSFSLGDYEQYF
DNA: TGTGCCAGCAGTTTTTCCCTAGGCGATTACGAGCAGTACTTC

D: NA
V: TRBV11-3
J: TRBJ2-5
size: NA
CDR3: CASSLREQGRETQYF
DNA: TGTGCCAGCAGCTTACGCGAGCAGGGGCGAGAGACCCAGTACTTC

D: TRBD2
V: TRBV6-1
J: TRBJ2-1
size: NA
CDR3: CASSEDPLAGWNEQFF
DNA: TGTGCCAGCAGTGAAGATCCCCTAGCGGGGTGGAATGAGCAGTTCTTC